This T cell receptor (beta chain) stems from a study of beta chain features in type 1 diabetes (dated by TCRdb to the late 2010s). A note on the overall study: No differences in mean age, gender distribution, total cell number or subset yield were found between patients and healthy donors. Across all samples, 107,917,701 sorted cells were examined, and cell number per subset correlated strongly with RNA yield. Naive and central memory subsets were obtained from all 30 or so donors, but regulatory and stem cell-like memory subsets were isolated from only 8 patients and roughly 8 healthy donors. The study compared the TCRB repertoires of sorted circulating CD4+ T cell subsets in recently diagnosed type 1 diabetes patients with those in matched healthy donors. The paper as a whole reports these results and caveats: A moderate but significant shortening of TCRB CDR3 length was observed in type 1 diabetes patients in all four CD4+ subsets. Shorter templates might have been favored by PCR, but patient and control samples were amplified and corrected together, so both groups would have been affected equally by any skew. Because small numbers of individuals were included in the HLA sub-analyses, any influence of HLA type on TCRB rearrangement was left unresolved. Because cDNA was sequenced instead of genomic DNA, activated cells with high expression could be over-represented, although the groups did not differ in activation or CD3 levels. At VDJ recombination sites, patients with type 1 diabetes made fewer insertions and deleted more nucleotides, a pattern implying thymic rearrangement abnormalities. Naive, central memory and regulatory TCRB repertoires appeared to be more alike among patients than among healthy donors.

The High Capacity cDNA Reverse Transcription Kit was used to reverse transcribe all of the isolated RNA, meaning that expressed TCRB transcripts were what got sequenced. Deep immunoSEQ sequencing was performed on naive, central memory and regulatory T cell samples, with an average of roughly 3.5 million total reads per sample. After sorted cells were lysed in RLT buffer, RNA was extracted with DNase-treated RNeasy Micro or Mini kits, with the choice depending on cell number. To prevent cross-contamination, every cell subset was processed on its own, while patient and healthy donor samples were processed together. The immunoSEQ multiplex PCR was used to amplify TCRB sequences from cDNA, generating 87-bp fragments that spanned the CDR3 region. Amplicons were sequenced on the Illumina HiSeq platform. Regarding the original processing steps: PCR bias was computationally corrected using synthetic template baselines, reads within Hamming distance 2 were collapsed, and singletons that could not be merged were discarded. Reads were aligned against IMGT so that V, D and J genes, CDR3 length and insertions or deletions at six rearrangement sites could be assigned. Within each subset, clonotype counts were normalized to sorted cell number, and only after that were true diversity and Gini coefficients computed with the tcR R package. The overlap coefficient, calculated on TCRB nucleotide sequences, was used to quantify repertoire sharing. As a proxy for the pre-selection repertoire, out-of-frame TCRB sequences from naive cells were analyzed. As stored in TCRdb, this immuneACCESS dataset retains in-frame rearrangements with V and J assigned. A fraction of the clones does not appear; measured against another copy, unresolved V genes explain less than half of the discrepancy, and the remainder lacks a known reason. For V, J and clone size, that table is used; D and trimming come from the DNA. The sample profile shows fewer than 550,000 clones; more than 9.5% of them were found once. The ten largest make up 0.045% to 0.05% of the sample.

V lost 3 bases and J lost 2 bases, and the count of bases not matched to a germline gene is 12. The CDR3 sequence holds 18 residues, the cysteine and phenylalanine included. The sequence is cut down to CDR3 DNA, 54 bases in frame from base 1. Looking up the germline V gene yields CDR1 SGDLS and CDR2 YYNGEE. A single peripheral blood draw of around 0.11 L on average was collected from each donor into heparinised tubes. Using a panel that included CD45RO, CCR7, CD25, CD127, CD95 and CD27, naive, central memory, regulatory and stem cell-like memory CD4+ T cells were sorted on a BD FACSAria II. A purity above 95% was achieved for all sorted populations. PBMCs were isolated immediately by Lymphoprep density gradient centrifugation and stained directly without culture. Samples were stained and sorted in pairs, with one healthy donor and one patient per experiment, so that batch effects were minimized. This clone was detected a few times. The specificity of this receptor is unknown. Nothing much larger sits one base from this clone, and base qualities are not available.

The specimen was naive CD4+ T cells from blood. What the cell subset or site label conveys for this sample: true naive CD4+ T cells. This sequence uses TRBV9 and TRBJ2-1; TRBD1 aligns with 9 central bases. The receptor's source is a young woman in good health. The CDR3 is CASSGLGTGTLTYNEQFF. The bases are TGTGCCAGCAGCGGGTTGGGGACAGGGACCCTTACCTACAATGAGCAGTTCTTC.